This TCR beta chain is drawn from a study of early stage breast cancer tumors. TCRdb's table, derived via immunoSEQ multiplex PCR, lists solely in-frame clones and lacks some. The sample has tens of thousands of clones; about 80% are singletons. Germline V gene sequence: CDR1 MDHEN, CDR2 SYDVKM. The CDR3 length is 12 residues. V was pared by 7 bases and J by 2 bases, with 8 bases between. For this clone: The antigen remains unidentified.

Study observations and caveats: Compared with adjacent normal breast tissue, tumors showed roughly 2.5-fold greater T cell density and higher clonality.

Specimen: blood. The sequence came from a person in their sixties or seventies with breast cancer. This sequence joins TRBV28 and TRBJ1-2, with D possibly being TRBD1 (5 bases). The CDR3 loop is CASTSGNYGYTF. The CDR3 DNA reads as TGTGCCAGCACTTCAGGGAACTATGGCTACACCTTC.